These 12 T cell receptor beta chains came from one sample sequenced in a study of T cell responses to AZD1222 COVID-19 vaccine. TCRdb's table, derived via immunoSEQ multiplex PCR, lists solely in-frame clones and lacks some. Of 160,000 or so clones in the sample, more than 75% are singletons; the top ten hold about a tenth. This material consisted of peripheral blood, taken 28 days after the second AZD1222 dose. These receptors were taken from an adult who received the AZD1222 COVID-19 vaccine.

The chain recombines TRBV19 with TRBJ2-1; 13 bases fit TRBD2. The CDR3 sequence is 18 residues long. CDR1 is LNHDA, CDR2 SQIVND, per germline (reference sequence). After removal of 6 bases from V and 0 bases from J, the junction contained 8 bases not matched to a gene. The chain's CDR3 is CASSNGLAGDFSYNEQFF. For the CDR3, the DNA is TGTGCCAGTAGCAACGGACTAGCGGGAGATTTCTCCTACAATGAGCAGTTCTTC.

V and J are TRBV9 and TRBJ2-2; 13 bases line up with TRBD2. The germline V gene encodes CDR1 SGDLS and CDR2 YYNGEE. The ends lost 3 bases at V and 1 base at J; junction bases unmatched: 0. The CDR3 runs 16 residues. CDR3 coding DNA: TGTGCCAGCAGCGGACTAGCGGGGGGGAACACCGGGGAGCTGTTTTTT. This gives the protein CASSGLAGGNTGELFF.

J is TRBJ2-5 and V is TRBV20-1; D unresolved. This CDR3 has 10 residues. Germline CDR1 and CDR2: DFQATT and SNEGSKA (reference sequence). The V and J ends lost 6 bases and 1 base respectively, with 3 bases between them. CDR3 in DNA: TGCAGTGCCCCCCAAGAGACCCAGTACTTC. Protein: CSAPQETQYF.

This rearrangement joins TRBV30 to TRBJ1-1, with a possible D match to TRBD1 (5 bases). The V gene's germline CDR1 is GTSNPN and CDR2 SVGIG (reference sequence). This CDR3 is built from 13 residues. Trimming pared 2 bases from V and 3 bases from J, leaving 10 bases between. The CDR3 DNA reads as TGTGCCTGGAGTAACGGACACCACACTGAAGCTTTCTTT. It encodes CAWSNGHHTEAFF.

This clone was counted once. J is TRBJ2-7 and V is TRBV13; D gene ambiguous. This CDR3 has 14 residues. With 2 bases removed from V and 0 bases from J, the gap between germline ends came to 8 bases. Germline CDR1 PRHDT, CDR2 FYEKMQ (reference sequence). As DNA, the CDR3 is TGTGCCAGCAGCTTAAATGGGCTCTCCTACGAGCAGTACTTC. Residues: CASSLNGLSYEQYF.

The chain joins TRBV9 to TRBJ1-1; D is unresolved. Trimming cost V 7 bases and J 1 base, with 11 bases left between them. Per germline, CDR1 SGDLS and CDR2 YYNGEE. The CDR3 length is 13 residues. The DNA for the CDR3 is TGTGCCAGCGGATCAGCTTCGAACACTGAAGCTTTCTTT. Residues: CASGSASNTEAFF.

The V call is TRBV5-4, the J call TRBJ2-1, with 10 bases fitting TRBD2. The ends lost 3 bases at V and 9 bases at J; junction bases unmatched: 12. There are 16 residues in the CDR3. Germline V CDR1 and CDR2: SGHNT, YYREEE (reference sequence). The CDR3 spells CASSSRTQAGGAEQFF. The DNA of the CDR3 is TGTGCCAGCAGCTCCCGGACTCAAGCGGGAGGGGCTGAGCAGTTCTTC. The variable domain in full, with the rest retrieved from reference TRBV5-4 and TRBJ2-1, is ETGVTQSPTHLIKTRGQQVTLRCSSQSGHNTVSWYQQALGQGPQFIFQYYREEENGRGNFPPRFSGLQFPNYSSELNVNALELDDSALYLCASSSRTQAGGAEQFFGPGTRLTVL.

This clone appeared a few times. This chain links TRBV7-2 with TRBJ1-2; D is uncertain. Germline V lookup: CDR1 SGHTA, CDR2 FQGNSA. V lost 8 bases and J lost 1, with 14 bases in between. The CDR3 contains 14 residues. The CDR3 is CASGLAGFNYGYTF. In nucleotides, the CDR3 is TGTGCCAGCGGACTGGCAGGTTTTAACTATGGCTACACCTTC.

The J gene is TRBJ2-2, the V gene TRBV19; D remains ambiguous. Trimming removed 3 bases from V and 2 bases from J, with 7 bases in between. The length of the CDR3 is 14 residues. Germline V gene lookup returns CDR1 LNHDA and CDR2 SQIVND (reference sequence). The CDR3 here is CASSIGYNTGELFF. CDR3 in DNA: TGTGCCAGTAGTATTGGTTACAACACCGGGGAGCTGTTTTTT.

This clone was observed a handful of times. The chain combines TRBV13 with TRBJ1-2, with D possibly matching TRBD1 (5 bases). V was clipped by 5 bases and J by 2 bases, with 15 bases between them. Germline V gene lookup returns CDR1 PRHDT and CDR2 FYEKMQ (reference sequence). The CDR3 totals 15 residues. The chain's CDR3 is CASSPRGGNNYGYTF. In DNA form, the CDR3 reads TGTGCCAGCAGCCCCCGGGGGGGAAACAACTATGGCTACACCTTC.

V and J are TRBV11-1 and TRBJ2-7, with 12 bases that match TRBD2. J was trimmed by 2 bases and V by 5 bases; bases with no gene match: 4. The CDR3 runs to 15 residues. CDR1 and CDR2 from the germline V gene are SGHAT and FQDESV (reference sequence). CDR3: CASSIGLAGTYEQYF. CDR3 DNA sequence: TGTGCCAGCAGCATCGGACTAGCGGGGACCTACGAGCAGTACTTC.

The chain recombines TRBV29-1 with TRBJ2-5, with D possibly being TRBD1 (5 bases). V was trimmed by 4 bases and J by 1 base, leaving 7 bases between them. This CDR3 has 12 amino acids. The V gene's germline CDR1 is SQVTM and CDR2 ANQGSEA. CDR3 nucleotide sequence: TGCAGCGTTGGGACAAGCCAAGAGACCCAGTACTTC. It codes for CSVGTSQETQYF.